This T cell receptor beta chain came from a study of T-cell reconstitution after alpha-beta-depleted transplantation in children. This clonotype was counted a few times. The TCRbeta library incorporated unique molecular identifiers. TCRdb redid the calling of the PCR reads with MiXCR, one entry per CDR3 protein. The profile covers about 610,000 distinct CDR3 sequences, with 8% to 11% appearing a single time and roughly 4% taken by the ten largest. Losses at the gene ends were 7 bases for V and 5 bases for J; bases not matched to a gene: 15. Per germline, CDR1 SGHRS and CDR2 YFSETQ. This CDR3 is 16 amino acids long.

This TCR was recovered from a human donor who donated a stem cell graft to a child with acute myeloid leukemia. Here the sequenced sample was PBMCs from the stem cell graft donor, taken from the stem cell graft. V gene TRBV5-1 combines with J gene TRBJ2-1; TRBD2 matches at 7 bases. DNA of the CDR3: TGCGCCAGCGCCCCAGTTGGCGGGAGTTGGAACAATGAGCAGTTCTTC. This codes for CASAPVGGSWNNEQFF.